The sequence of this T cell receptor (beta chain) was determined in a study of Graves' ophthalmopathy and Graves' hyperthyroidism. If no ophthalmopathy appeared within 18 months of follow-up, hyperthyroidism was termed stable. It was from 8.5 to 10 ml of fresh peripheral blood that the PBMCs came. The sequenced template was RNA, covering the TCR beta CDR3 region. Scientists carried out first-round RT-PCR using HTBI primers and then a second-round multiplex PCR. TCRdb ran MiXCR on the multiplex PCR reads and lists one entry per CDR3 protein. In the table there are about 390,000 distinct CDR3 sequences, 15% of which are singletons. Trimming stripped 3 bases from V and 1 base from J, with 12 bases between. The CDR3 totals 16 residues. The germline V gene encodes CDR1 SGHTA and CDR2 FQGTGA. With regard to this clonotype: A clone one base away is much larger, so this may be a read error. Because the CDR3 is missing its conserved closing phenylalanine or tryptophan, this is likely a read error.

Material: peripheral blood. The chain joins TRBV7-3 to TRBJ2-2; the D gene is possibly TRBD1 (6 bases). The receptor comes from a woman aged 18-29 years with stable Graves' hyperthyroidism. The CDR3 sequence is CASSLAQGWNTGELFY. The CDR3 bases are TGTGCCAGCAGCTTGGCACAGGGTTGGAACACCGGGGAGCTGTTTTAT.